These T cell receptor beta chains were read from a single sample in a study of T cells in Graves' hyperthyroidism and ophthalmopathy. TCRdb reprocessed the multiplex PCR reads via MiXCR and lists one record per CDR3 protein. The data contain 250,000 to 300,000 distinct CDR3 sequences, roughly 19% of them singletons. The sample taken for sequencing was blood. These receptors originate from a man aged 45 to 65 with Graves' ophthalmopathy. Each CDR3 is given with its conserved first and last residue. Each record gives: D gene, clone size, J gene, V gene, CDR3 protein, CDR3 DNA. D genes are given only for firm matches. Only some rows state a clone size, as once, few, many or a class for expanded clones.

d_call: .; clone_size: few; j_call: TRBJ1-4; v_call: TRBV29-1; cdr3_aa: CSVEEVEKLFF; cdr3_nt: TGCAGCGTTGAGGAAGTAGAAAAACTGTTTTTT
d_call: .; clone_size: many; j_call: TRBJ1-5; v_call: TRBV5-1; cdr3_aa: CASSAGEGNQPQHF; cdr3_nt: TGCGCCAGCAGCGCAGGGGAAGGCAATCAGCCCCAGCATTTT
d_call: .; clone_size: few; j_call: TRBJ2-2; v_call: TRBV24-1; cdr3_aa: CATSDFLSPTGTGELFF; cdr3_nt: TGTGCCACCAGTGATTTTCTCAGCCCTACAGGGACCGGGGAGCTGTTTTTT
d_call: .; clone_size: few; j_call: TRBJ2-7; v_call: TRBV15; cdr3_aa: CATSQQAQGEQYF; cdr3_nt: TGTGCCACCAGCCAACAGGCTCAGGGGGAGCAGTACTTC
d_call: .; clone_size: many; j_call: TRBJ1-1; v_call: TRBV3-1; cdr3_aa: CASSQDGNTEAFF; cdr3_nt: TGTGCCAGCAGCCAAGATGGAAACACTGAAGCTTTCTTT
d_call: .; clone_size: many; j_call: TRBJ2-5; v_call: TRBV28; cdr3_aa: CASSQGSLLETQYF; cdr3_nt: TGTGCCAGCAGTCAAGGTTCGCTACTGGAGACCCAGTACTTC
d_call: TRBD2; clone_size: .; j_call: TRBJ2-1; v_call: TRBV7-2; cdr3_aa: CASTPGTSGGNEQFF; cdr3_nt: TGTGCCAGCACCCCCGGGACTAGCGGGGGCAATGAGCAGTTCTTC
d_call: .; clone_size: .; j_call: TRBJ1-2; v_call: TRBV10-3; cdr3_aa: CAITLSRAVNYGYTF; cdr3_nt: TGTGCCATCACCCTAAGCCGGGCGGTTAACTATGGCTACACCTTC
d_call: .; clone_size: many; j_call: TRBJ2-1; v_call: TRBV3-1; cdr3_aa: CASSQVAIYNEQFF; cdr3_nt: TGTGCCAGCAGCCAAGTAGCCATTTACAATGAGCAGTTCTTC
d_call: TRBD1; clone_size: .; j_call: TRBJ2-5; v_call: TRBV7-9; cdr3_aa: CASSKGTGVSQETQYF; cdr3_nt: TGTGCCAGCAGCAAAGGGACAGGGGTGAGCCAAGAGACCCAGTACTTC
d_call: TRBD2; clone_size: few; j_call: TRBJ2-1; v_call: TRBV12-3/TRBV12-4; cdr3_aa: CASSLRPPRGGSYNEQFF; cdr3_nt: TGTGCCAGCAGTTTAAGGCCCCCACGGGGGGGCTCCTACAATGAGCAGTTCTTC
d_call: .; clone_size: few; j_call: TRBJ1-1; v_call: TRBV29-1; cdr3_aa: CSVVRTEAFF; cdr3_nt: TGCAGCGTTGTGAGGACTGAAGCTTTCTTT
d_call: TRBD2; clone_size: .; j_call: TRBJ2-3; v_call: TRBV5-8; cdr3_aa: CASSLNQLAGLWDTQYF; cdr3_nt: TGTGCCAGCAGCTTGAATCAACTAGCGGGCTTGTGGGATACGCAGTATTTT
d_call: .; clone_size: few; j_call: TRBJ1-3; v_call: TRBV28; cdr3_aa: CASSPTRGTGNTIYF; cdr3_nt: TGTGCCAGCAGCCCGACCCGAGGAACTGGAAACACCATATATTTT
d_call: .; clone_size: .; j_call: TRBJ1-4; v_call: TRBV5-6; cdr3_aa: CASSLKVSNEKPFF; cdr3_nt: TGTGCCAGCAGCTTGAAGGTTTCTAATGAAAAACCGTTTTTT
d_call: .; clone_size: many; j_call: TRBJ2-3; v_call: TRBV11-2; cdr3_aa: CASNRRGAGDTQYF; cdr3_nt: TGTGCCAGCAACCGTCGGGGGGCAGGGGATACGCAGTATTTT
d_call: TRBD2; clone_size: .; j_call: TRBJ2-5; v_call: TRBV28; cdr3_aa: CASSNSGKETQYF; cdr3_nt: TGTGCCAGCAGTAACAGCGGGAAGGAGACCCAGTACTTC
d_call: .; clone_size: many; j_call: TRBJ1-2; v_call: TRBV28; cdr3_aa: CASSPNPQVYGYTF; cdr3_nt: TGTGCCAGCAGCCCTAATCCTCAGGTCTATGGCTACACCTTC
d_call: TRBD1; clone_size: many; j_call: TRBJ1-1; v_call: TRBV20-1; cdr3_aa: CSVPGQGWELEAFF; cdr3_nt: TGCAGTGTCCCGGGACAGGGTTGGGAATTGGAGGCTTTCTTT
d_call: .; clone_size: few; j_call: TRBJ2-1; v_call: TRBV28; cdr3_aa: CASSPWGTQGVNEQFF; cdr3_nt: TGTGCCAGCAGCCCCTGGGGGACCCAAGGAGTAAATGAGCAGTTCTTC
d_call: .; clone_size: many; j_call: TRBJ1-2; v_call: TRBV28; cdr3_aa: CASSFPARDYGYTF; cdr3_nt: TGTGCCAGCAGTTTCCCGGCTCGGGACTATGGCTACACCTTC
d_call: .; clone_size: many; j_call: TRBJ1-3; v_call: TRBV3-1; cdr3_aa: CASSAKGATLSGNTIYF; cdr3_nt: TGTGCCAGCAGCGCAAAAGGCGCCACTCTCTCTGGAAACACCATATATTTT
d_call: TRBD1; clone_size: few; j_call: TRBJ1-1; v_call: TRBV20-1; cdr3_aa: CSARPGQTNTEAFF; cdr3_nt: TGCAGTGCTAGACCGGGACAGACTAACACTGAAGCTTTCTTT
d_call: .; clone_size: .; j_call: TRBJ2-1; v_call: TRBV9; cdr3_aa: CASSVAAGQRDEQFF; cdr3_nt: TGTGCCAGCAGCGTAGCGGCGGGACAAAGGGATGAGCAGTTCTTC
d_call: .; clone_size: few; j_call: TRBJ2-5; v_call: TRBV10-3; cdr3_aa: CAISITGTEETQYF; cdr3_nt: TGTGCCATCAGTATTACCGGGACCGAAGAGACCCAGTACTTC
d_call: TRBD2; clone_size: few; j_call: TRBJ2-1; v_call: TRBV14; cdr3_aa: CASSPAGSGRGSYNEQFF; cdr3_nt: TGTGCCAGCAGCCCGGCCGGTAGCGGGAGGGGGTCCTACAATGAGCAGTTCTTC
d_call: .; clone_size: many; j_call: TRBJ1-2; v_call: TRBV18; cdr3_aa: CASSPGSLSGGYTF; cdr3_nt: TGTGCCAGCTCACCTGGGTCGCTGTCGGGCGGCTACACCTTC
d_call: TRBD2; clone_size: few; j_call: TRBJ2-7; v_call: TRBV9; cdr3_aa: CASSVATGGYEQYF; cdr3_nt: TGTGCCAGCAGCGTAGCTACGGGAGGATACGAGCAGTACTTC
d_call: .; clone_size: few; j_call: TRBJ2-5; v_call: TRBV18; cdr3_aa: CASSPVQQETQYF; cdr3_nt: TGTGCCAGCTCACCAGTCCAGCAAGAGACCCAGTACTTC
d_call: .; clone_size: few; j_call: TRBJ2-7; v_call: TRBV28; cdr3_aa: CASSYTTYEQYF; cdr3_nt: TGTGCCAGCAGTTATACTACCTACGAGCAGTACTTC
d_call: .; clone_size: .; j_call: TRBJ2-3; v_call: TRBV6-5; cdr3_aa: CASSFRAYGTDTQYF; cdr3_nt: TGTGCCAGCAGTTTCCGGGCCTACGGCACAGATACGCAGTATTTT
d_call: TRBD2; clone_size: many; j_call: TRBJ2-1; v_call: TRBV3-1; cdr3_aa: CASSQDLLAGALQFF; cdr3_nt: TGTGCCAGCAGCCAAGATCTCCTAGCGGGAGCACTGCAGTTCTTC
d_call: .; clone_size: many; j_call: TRBJ2-3; v_call: TRBV28; cdr3_aa: CASSSPWGFSNVTTSTDTQYF; cdr3_nt: TGTGCCAGCAGTTCTCCGTGGGGCTTCTCGAACGTCACCACTAGCACAGATACGCAGTATTTT
d_call: .; clone_size: few; j_call: TRBJ1-5; v_call: TRBV6-1; cdr3_aa: CASSGLLSDQPQHF; cdr3_nt: TGTGCCAGCTCGGGACTTTTAAGCGATCAGCCCCAGCATTTT
d_call: TRBD1; clone_size: few; j_call: TRBJ2-4; v_call: TRBV3-1; cdr3_aa: CASSQPGTDIQYF; cdr3_nt: TGTGCCAGCAGCCAACCTGGGACAGATATTCAGTACTTC
d_call: .; clone_size: .; j_call: TRBJ2-5; v_call: TRBV15; cdr3_aa: CATSSPGTQYF; cdr3_nt: TGTGCCACCAGCAGCCCCGGGACCCAGTACTTC
d_call: .; clone_size: .; j_call: TRBJ2-2; v_call: TRBV5-1; cdr3_aa: CASSIETVYTGELFF; cdr3_nt: TGCGCCAGCAGCATCGAGACAGTCTACACCGGGGAGCTGTTTTTT
d_call: TRBD1; clone_size: few; j_call: TRBJ1-1; v_call: TRBV28; cdr3_aa: CASSGKTGGLDTEAFF; cdr3_nt: TGTGCCAGCAGTGGAAAGACAGGGGGCTTGGACACTGAAGCTTTCTTT
d_call: .; clone_size: many; j_call: TRBJ2-3; v_call: TRBV30; cdr3_aa: CAWTSGASTDTQYF; cdr3_nt: TGTGCCTGGACCAGCGGAGCGAGCACAGATACGCAGTATTTT
d_call: .; clone_size: many; j_call: TRBJ2-1; v_call: TRBV7-3; cdr3_aa: CASSLWGGLEQFF; cdr3_nt: TGTGCCAGCAGCTTATGGGGCGGGCTAGAGCAGTTCTTC
d_call: .; clone_size: .; j_call: TRBJ2-3; v_call: TRBV5-1; cdr3_aa: CASSGTSYTQYF; cdr3_nt: TGCGCCAGCAGCGGAACTAGCTATACGCAGTATTTT
d_call: .; clone_size: few; j_call: TRBJ2-7; v_call: TRBV28; cdr3_aa: CASTGIYEQYF; cdr3_nt: TGTGCCAGCACGGGAATCTACGAGCAGTACTTC
d_call: .; clone_size: many; j_call: TRBJ1-1; v_call: TRBV3-1; cdr3_aa: CASRHGGSGAEAFF; cdr3_nt: TGTGCCAGCAGGCACGGCGGGAGTGGTGCTGAAGCTTTCTTT
d_call: .; clone_size: few; j_call: TRBJ2-5; v_call: TRBV12-5; cdr3_aa: CASGLDPPIGAQYF; cdr3_nt: TGTGCTAGTGGTTTGGATCCCCCCATCGGGGCCCAGTACTTC
d_call: .; clone_size: .; j_call: TRBJ2-5; v_call: TRBV20-1; cdr3_aa: CSASGSAKTQYF; cdr3_nt: TGCAGTGCTAGCGGGAGTGCTAAGACCCAGTACTTC
d_call: .; clone_size: many; j_call: TRBJ2-6; v_call: TRBV28; cdr3_aa: CASSPSGANVLTF; cdr3_nt: TGTGCCAGCAGTCCCTCTGGGGCCAACGTCCTGACTTTC
d_call: .; clone_size: few; j_call: TRBJ2-5; v_call: TRBV5-1; cdr3_aa: CASSPNREGETQYF; cdr3_nt: TGCGCCAGCAGCCCGAACAGGGAAGGAGAGACCCAGTACTTC
d_call: TRBD1; clone_size: many; j_call: TRBJ1-2; v_call: TRBV5-1; cdr3_aa: CASSLGDSDYGYTF; cdr3_nt: TGCGCCAGCAGCTTGGGGGACAGTGATTATGGCTACACCTTC
d_call: .; clone_size: few; j_call: TRBJ1-6; v_call: TRBV15; cdr3_aa: CATSRDYSSPLHF; cdr3_nt: TGTGCCACCAGCAGAGATTACTCTTCACCCCTCCACTTT
d_call: .; clone_size: .; j_call: TRBJ1-1; v_call: TRBV4-1; cdr3_aa: CASSSATQNTEAFF; cdr3_nt: TGCGCCAGCAGTTCTGCCACCCAGAACACTGAAGCTTTCTTT
d_call: .; clone_size: .; j_call: TRBJ2-7; v_call: TRBV28; cdr3_aa: CASLPLGLKTYEQYF; cdr3_nt: TGTGCCAGCCTCCCCCTCGGCCTGAAAACCTACGAGCAGTACTTC
d_call: .; clone_size: .; j_call: TRBJ1-2; v_call: TRBV27; cdr3_aa: CASSRNRENYGYTF; cdr3_nt: TGTGCCAGCAGCCGGAACAGGGAAAACTATGGCTACACCTTC
d_call: TRBD2; clone_size: .; j_call: TRBJ2-1; v_call: TRBV27; cdr3_aa: CASRSFLAGGTEQFF; cdr3_nt: TGTGCCAGCAGGTCCTTTCTAGCGGGAGGCACTGAGCAGTTCTTC